This TCR beta chain was recorded in a study of human T cells and chemical hapten exposure. V dropped 5 bases and J dropped 4 bases, with 14 bases sitting between them. The CDR3 totals 14 residues. Germline-derived CDR1 and CDR2 are SGHTA and FQGNSA. TCRdb called the RACE reads again in MiXCR, with one record for every CDR3 protein. The sample contains roughly 70,000 distinct CDR3 sequences, around a third of which appear only once. Time point of the sample: patch test 1, 2 weeks after DPC sensitization. The treatment is: therapeutic diphenylcyclopropenone sensitization with weekly scalp DPC. This receptor was obtained from a man aged 40-49 years with alopecia areata. Some clones in this sample may be carry-over from other donors' samples. The rearrangement uses TRBV7-2 and TRBJ1-2; D is unresolved. This sample comprised whole blood, obtained in connection with sensitization to the hapten diphenylcyclopropenone (DPC). The CDR3: CASSPPDTRYGYTF. The CDR3 nucleotides are TGTGCCAGCAGCCCCCCAGACACCCGCTATGGCTACACCTTC.